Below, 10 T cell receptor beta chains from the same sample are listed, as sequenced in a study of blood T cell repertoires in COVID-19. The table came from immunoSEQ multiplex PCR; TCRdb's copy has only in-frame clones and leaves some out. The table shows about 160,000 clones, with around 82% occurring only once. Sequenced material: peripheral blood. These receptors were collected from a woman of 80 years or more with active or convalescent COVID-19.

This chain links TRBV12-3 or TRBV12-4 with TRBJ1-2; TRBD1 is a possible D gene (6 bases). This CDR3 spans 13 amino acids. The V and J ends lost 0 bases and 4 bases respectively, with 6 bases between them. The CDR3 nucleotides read TGTGCCAGCAGTTTAGCAGGGGGCTATGGCTACACCTTC. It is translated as CASSLAGGYGYTF.

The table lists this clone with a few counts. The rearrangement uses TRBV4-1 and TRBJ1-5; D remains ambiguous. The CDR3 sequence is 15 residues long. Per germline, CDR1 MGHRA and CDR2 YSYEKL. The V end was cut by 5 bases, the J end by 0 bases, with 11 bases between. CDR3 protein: CASSSHTHSNQPQHF. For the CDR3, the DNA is TGCGCCAGCAGCTCGCACACCCATAGCAATCAGCCCCAGCATTTT.

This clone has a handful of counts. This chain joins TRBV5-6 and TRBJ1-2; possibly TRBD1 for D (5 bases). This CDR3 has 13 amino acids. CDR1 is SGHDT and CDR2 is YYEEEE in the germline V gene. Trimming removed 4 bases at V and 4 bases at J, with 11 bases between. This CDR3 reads CASSPGDGYGYTF. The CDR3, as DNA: TGTGCCAGCAGCCCGGGGGACGGCTATGGCTACACCTTC. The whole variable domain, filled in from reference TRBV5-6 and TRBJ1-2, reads DAGVTQSPTHLIKTRGQQVTLRCSPKSGHDTVSWYQQALGQGPQFIFQYYEEEERQRGNFPDRFSGHQFPNYSSELNVNALLLGDSALYLCASSPGDGYGYTFGSGTRLTVV.

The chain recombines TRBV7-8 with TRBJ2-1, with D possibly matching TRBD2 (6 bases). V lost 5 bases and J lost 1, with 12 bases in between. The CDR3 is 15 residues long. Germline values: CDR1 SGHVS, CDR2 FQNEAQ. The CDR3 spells CASSEYSGSYNEQFF. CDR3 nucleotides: TGTGCCAGCAGCGAATATAGCGGTTCCTACAATGAGCAGTTCTTC.

The CDR3 DNA is TGTGCCAGCAGCTTTGACTCGGGGAGAGGCTACACCTTC. Protein product: CASSFDSGRGYTF. This rearrangement joins TRBV7-2 to TRBJ1-2; D not certain. V was trimmed by 3 bases and J by 8 bases, leaving 13 bases between them. Germline-derived CDR1 and CDR2 are SGHTA and FQGNSA. The CDR3 spans 13 residues.

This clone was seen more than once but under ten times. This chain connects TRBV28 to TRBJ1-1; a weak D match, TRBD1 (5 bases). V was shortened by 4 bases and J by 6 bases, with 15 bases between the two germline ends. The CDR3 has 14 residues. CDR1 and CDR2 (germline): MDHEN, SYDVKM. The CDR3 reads CASSYPNTGAEAFF. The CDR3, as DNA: TGTGCCAGCAGTTACCCAAATACAGGAGCTGAAGCTTTCTTT. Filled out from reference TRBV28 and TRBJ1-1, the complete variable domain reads DVKVTQSSRYLVKRTGEKVFLECVQDMDHENMFWYRQDPGLGLRLIYFSYDVKMKEKGDIPEGYSVSREKKERFSLILESASTNQTSMYLCASSYPNTGAEAFFGQGTRLTVV.

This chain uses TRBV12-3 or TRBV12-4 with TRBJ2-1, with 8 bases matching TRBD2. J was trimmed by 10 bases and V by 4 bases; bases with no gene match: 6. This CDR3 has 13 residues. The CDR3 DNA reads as TGTGCCAGCAGTTCACAGCGGGAGCTCGAGCAGTTCTTC. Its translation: CASSSQRELEQFF.

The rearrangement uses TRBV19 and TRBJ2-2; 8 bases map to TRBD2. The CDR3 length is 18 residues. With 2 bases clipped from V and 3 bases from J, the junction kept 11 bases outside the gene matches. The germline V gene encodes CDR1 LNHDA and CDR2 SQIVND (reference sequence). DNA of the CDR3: TGTGCCAGTAGTATACGGACACCGGGACTAGGGGACACCGGGGAGCTGTTTTTT. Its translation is CASSIRTPGLGDTGELFF.

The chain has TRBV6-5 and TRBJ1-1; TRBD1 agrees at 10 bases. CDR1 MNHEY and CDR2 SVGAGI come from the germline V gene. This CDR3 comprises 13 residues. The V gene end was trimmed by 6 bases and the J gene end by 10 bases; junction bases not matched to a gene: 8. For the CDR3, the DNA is TGTGCCAGCAGACCGACAGGGGGCGTCTCAGCTTTCTTT. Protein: CASRPTGGVSAFF.

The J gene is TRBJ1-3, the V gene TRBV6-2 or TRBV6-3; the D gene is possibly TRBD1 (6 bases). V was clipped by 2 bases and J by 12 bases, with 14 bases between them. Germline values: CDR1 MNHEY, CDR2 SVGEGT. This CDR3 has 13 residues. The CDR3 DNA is TGTGCCAGCAGTTACACCGGACAGAACCTCATATATTTT. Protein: CASSYTGQNLIYF.